The clone carrying this T cell receptor beta chain was seen once. Profiling relied on immunoSEQ multiplex PCR, and the TCRdb table lists in-frame clones only, not all of them. Of 75,000 to 100,000 clones in the sample, 85% to 90% are singletons; the top ten hold 15%. This CDR3 is 16 amino acids long. Per germline, CDR1 SGHNT and CDR2 YENEEA. J was trimmed by 4 bases and V by 5 bases; bases with no gene match: 6. This record belongs to a study of blood T cell repertoires in COVID-19. This TCR came from a human donor in a cohort sampled during active COVID-19. The J gene is TRBJ2-3, the V gene TRBV11-3, with 13 positions matching TRBD2. The sample comprised peripheral blood. CDR3 DNA sequence: TGTGCCAGCAGCCAAGGACTAGCGGGAGAGGCAGATACGCAGTATTTT. The encoded protein is CASSQGLAGEADTQYF.